What follows is one T cell receptor (beta chain) and its context. The data derive from a study of blood T cell repertoires in COVID-19. Study information: Sources were T cells, B-cell-depleted T cells, or PBMCs; the material itself was cDNA or gDNA.

The CDR3 is 14 amino acids. Trimming removed 8 bases from V and 9 bases from J; junction bases left unmatched: 12. Germline CDR1 is MGHDK and CDR2 is SYGVNS. Some clones are missing from TCRdb's copy, which holds only in-frame ones; the method was immunoSEQ multiplex PCR. The sample lists around 150,000 clones; 86% were seen once. This sequence was found in a man between 18 and 29 years old with acute or convalescent COVID-19. Material: peripheral blood. The rearrangement uses TRBV25-1 and TRBJ1-1, with 10 nucleotides matching TRBD1. The CDR3 sequence: CASSFPGDRGKAFF. CDR3 nucleotide sequence: TGTGCCAGCTCTTTCCCGGGGGACAGGGGTAAAGCTTTCTTT.